This paragraph reports one T cell receptor (beta chain). At one end, the junction sequence differs from germline, possibly due to a read error. There are 12 residues in the CDR3. In germline, CDR1 is GTSNPN, CDR2 SVGIG (reference sequence). This sample is drawn from a study of tumor and adjacent non-tumor tissue in lung cancer. No cell sorting was done before RNA was extracted from the tissue. The library came from three nested PCR rounds adapted from ARM-PCR protocols. TCRdb reanalysed the multiplex PCR reads using MiXCR and keeps one entry per CDR3 protein. There are approximately 90,000 distinct CDR3 sequences in the sample; around 59% occur only once, and approximately 15% lies in the top ten.

This receptor was taken from a man in his sixties or seventies with non-small cell lung cancer. Sequenced material: lung tumor tissue. The J gene is TRBJ2-3, the V gene TRBV30; no clear D. The CDR3: CTWSVKGDTQYF. The CDR3 coding sequence is TGTACCTGGAGTGTCAAGGGTGATACGCAGTATTTT.